This entry features one T cell receptor (beta chain) sequence. Its target is unknown. The table came from immunoSEQ multiplex PCR; TCRdb's copy has only in-frame clones and leaves some out. The profile shows roughly 350,000 clones, about 88% of them singletons. These data originate in a study of Ad26.COV2.S vaccination and SARS-CoV-2 variants. Study-wide points: Marked by substantial breadth, spike-specific CD8+ and CD4+ T cell responses were reportedly seen after vaccination.

Germline V gives CDR1 MGHRA, CDR2 YSYEKL. V shed 1 base and J shed 5 bases, with 8 bases lying between them. The CDR3 extends over 13 amino acids. Stated treatment: some 19 received Ad26.COV2.S at low or high dose, single or two shots; roughly 5 received placebo; per-sample allocation not given. Samples were taken on day 63 after the first vaccine or placebo injection. The sequences come from peripheral blood, collected in a trial of Ad26.COV2.S vaccine versus placebo. The TCR comes from a person between 18 and 59 years old who received the Ad26.COV2.S COVID-19 vaccine or a placebo. The chain employs TRBV4-1 and TRBJ1-1; no firm D call. CDR3: CASSQVIVTEAFF. The CDR3 DNA reads as TGCGCCAGCAGCCAAGTTATAGTAACTGAAGCTTTCTTT.